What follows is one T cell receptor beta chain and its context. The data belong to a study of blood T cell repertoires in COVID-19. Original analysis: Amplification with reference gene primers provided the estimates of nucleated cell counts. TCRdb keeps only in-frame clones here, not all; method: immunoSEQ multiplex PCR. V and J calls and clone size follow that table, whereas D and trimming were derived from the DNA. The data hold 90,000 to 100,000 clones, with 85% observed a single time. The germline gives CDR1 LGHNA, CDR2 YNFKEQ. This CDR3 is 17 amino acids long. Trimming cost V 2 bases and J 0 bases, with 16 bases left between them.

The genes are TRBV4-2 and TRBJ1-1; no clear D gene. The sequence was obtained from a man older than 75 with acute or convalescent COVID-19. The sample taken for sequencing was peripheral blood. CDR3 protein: CASSQHDGGIMNTEAFF. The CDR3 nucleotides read TGTGCCAGCAGCCAACACGACGGCGGAATCATGAACACTGAAGCTTTCTTT.